The 18 T cell receptor beta chains listed next were all sequenced from one sample in a study of cytomegalovirus exposure and HLA in healthy donors. It was with 60 Vbeta and 13 Jbeta primers that the PCR ran. The method was immunoSEQ multiplex PCR; TCRdb's version includes in-frame clones alone and lacks a portion of them. The sample totals fewer than 75,000 clones; its top ten clones hold around a sixth. The sample was PBMCs. These receptors were taken from a boy between 10 and 17 years old in good health and CMV-seronegative.

This rearrangement joins TRBV15 to TRBJ2-7; 9 bases agree with TRBD1. Germline CDR1 reads LNHNV; CDR2 reads YYDKDF (reference sequence). The CDR3 is made up of 14 amino acids. Unmatched junction bases numbered 5, after V lost 2 bases and J lost 6 bases. CDR3 nucleotides: TGTGCCACCAGCAGACGATCGGGACAGGGCGAGCAGTACTTC. Its translation: CATSRRSGQGEQYF.

The gene calls are TRBV7-8 and TRBJ2-1; D unclear. Germline-derived CDR1 and CDR2 are SGHVS and FQNEAQ. This CDR3 spans 13 amino acids. V lost 1 base and J 5 bases, leaving 6 bases between the germline ends. The chain's CDR3 is CASSLDGHNEQFF. CDR3 in DNA: TGTGCCAGCAGCTTAGACGGTCACAATGAGCAGTTCTTC.

The V gene is TRBV5-1, the J gene TRBJ1-1; 7 bases line up with TRBD1. The V gene's germline CDR1 is SGHRS and CDR2 YFSETQ. The junction had 9 bases not matched to a gene; V was cut back by 0 bases and J by 7 bases. The length of the CDR3 is 15 residues. The CDR3 sequence is CASSLGQGDVYEAFF. Here the CDR3 DNA reads TGCGCCAGCAGCTTGGGACAGGGCGATGTCTATGAAGCTTTCTTT.

CDR3 amino acids: CASSQPVDEKLFF. CDR3 sequence (DNA): TGCGCCAGCAGCCAACCAGTCGATGAAAAACTGTTTTTT. The chain employs TRBV4-1 and TRBJ1-4; no clear D. Germline V CDR1 and CDR2: MGHRA, YSYEKL. Trimming stripped 2 bases from V and 6 bases from J, with 7 bases between. CDR3 length equals 13 residues.

For this clone: The sample has other DNA sequences that encode this CDR3 too. The chain combines TRBV30 with TRBJ1-2; 8 positions agree with TRBD1. The V and J ends lost 0 bases and 3 bases, in that order; junction bases with no gene match: 0. This CDR3 is 13 amino acids long. Germline V CDR1 and CDR2: GTSNPN, SVGIG (reference sequence). CDR3 coding DNA: TGTGCCTGGAGTGTACAGGGGGACTATGGCTACACCTTC. This codes for CAWSVQGDYGYTF.

The chain is built from TRBV7-3 and TRBJ2-2; 11 bases line up with TRBD1. This CDR3 spans 15 amino acids. After removal of 7 bases from V and 5 bases from J, the junction contained 6 bases not matched to a gene. Germline V lookup: CDR1 SGHTA, CDR2 FQGTGA. CDR3 sequence: CASTGGQGDTGELFF. CDR3 sequence (DNA): TGTGCCAGCACTGGGGGACAGGGGGATACCGGGGAGCTGTTTTTT.

The chain joins TRBV25-1 to TRBJ1-1; the match to TRBD1 covers 8 bases. Trimming removed 2 bases from V and 4 bases from J; junction bases left unmatched: 6. The germline V gene encodes CDR1 MGHDK and CDR2 SYGVNS. This CDR3 spans 15 amino acids. CDR3 DNA sequence: TGTGCCAGCAGTGAACATAGGACAGGGCCCACTGAAGCTTTCTTT. It codes for CASSEHRTGPTEAFF.

This chain connects TRBV5-1 to TRBJ1-4; 9 bases are a match to TRBD1. This CDR3 is built from 15 residues. From germline, CDR1 is SGHRS and CDR2 YFSETQ. V lost 3 bases, J lost 7 bases, and 7 bases stayed unmatched. CDR3 nucleotide sequence: TGCGCCAGCAGCTCAGGACAGGGGACGCCTGAAAAACTGTTTTTT. As protein: CASSSGQGTPEKLFF.

The V gene is TRBV29-1, the J gene TRBJ2-4; weak D call: TRBD1 (6 bases). Germline CDR1 and CDR2: SQVTM and ANQGSEA. V gave up 5 bases and J gave up 4 bases, with 12 bases separating them. The CDR3 is 13 residues long. The CDR3 sequence: CSVRQDDKNIQYF. In DNA form, the CDR3 reads TGCAGCGTTCGACAGGATGATAAAAACATTCAGTACTTC.

V is TRBV4-1 and J is TRBJ2-1, with 10 bases fitting TRBD1. V lost 11 bases and J lost 7; bases outside the gene matches: 8. CDR3 size: 13 residues. Looked up from germline, CDR1 is MGHRA and CDR2 is YSYEKL. The CDR3 spells CAAGQGVGNEQFF. The DNA for the CDR3 is TGCGCCGCCGGACAGGGGGTAGGGAATGAGCAGTTCTTC.

V usage is TRBV4-1 and J usage is TRBJ2-1; 10 nucleotides agree with TRBD1. Germline CDR1 and CDR2: MGHRA and YSYEKL. J gave up 9 bases and V 0 bases, and 8 bases lay outside the gene matches. The CDR3 length is 16 residues. CDR3 coding DNA: TGCGCCAGCAGCCAAGAACCGGGACAGGGGACCACTGAGCAGTTCTTC. Residues: CASSQEPGQGTTEQFF.

The chain recombines TRBV10-3 with TRBJ1-1, with 7 bases matching TRBD1. The CDR3 totals 13 residues. V gave up 11 bases and J gave up 1 base; unmatched junction bases: 7. Germline CDR1 reads ENHRY; CDR2 reads SYGVKD. As DNA, the CDR3 is TGTGCCGGGCGGAGGGGGCGGAACACTGAAGCTTTCTTT. This codes for CAGRRGRNTEAFF.

The CDR3 region is CASSLTSGISYEQYF. As DNA, the CDR3 is TGTGCCAGCAGCTTGACTAGCGGGATCTCCTACGAGCAGTACTTC. The genes are TRBV7-3 and TRBJ2-7, with 11 positions matching TRBD2. The V segment lost 3 bases and the J segment 0 bases; nucleotides outside the gene matches: 1. CDR1 is SGHTA and CDR2 is FQGTGA in the germline V gene. The CDR3 runs to 15 residues.

V and J are TRBV6-5 and TRBJ2-1; D perhaps matches TRBD2 (6 bases). Germline loops: CDR1 MNHEY, CDR2 SVGAGI. Deletions cut 5 bases from V and 5 bases from J, with 13 bases between. The length of the CDR3 is 14 residues. CDR3 sequence (DNA): TGTGCCAGCAGTCAAGGGACTTCTAACAATGAGCAGTTCTTC. The encoded protein is CASSQGTSNNEQFF.

The chain employs TRBV5-8 and TRBJ1-5; D may be TRBD1 (5 bases). Per germline, CDR1 SGHTS and CDR2 YDEGEE. Trimming pared 0 bases from V and 3 bases from J, leaving 13 bases between. The CDR3 has 16 residues. DNA for the CDR3: TGTGCCAGCAGCTTGGTTTTTTCAGGACACAATCAGCCCCAGCATTTT. Protein sequence: CASSLVFSGHNQPQHF. Based on the CDR3 plus reference TRBV5-8 and TRBJ1-5, the full variable domain is EAGVTQSPTHLIKTRGQQATLRCSPISGHTSVYWYQQALGLGLQFLLWYDEGEERNRGNFPPRFSGRQFPNYSSELNVNALELEDSALYLCASSLVFSGHNQPQHFGDGTRLSIL.

The rearrangement links TRBV18 to TRBJ2-3; 10 bases agree with TRBD2. Losses at the gene ends were 6 bases for V and 3 bases for J; bases not matched to a gene: 9. This CDR3 is 16 amino acids long. Germline V gives CDR1 KGHSH, CDR2 LQKENI. The CDR3 sequence: CASSPTSGVRTDTQYF. The CDR3 nucleotides read TGTGCCAGCTCCCCTACTAGCGGGGTGAGGACAGATACGCAGTATTTT.

In the case of this clone: This specimen includes other DNA sequences encoding the same CDR3. The chain uses TRBV30 and TRBJ1-5; a weak D match, TRBD1 (5 bases). CDR1 is GTSNPN and CDR2 is SVGIG in the germline V gene (reference sequence). This CDR3 contains 18 residues. V lost 2 bases and J lost 1, with 21 bases in between. CDR3: CAWSHPPRAGLSNQPQHF. The CDR3 nucleotides are TGTGCCTGGAGTCACCCCCCTAGGGCAGGGCTAAGCAATCAGCCCCAGCATTTT. Drawing the rest from reference TRBV30 and TRBJ1-5, the complete variable domain is SQTIHQWPATLVQPVGSPLSLECTVEGTSNPNLYWYRQAAGRGLQLLFYSVGIGQISSEVPQNLSASRPQDRQFILSSKKLLLSDSGFYLCAWSHPPRAGLSNQPQHFGDGTRLSIL.

The V and J genes are TRBV5-1 and TRBJ1-4; TRBD1 matches 7 bases. The germline CDR1 and CDR2 sequences are SGHRS and YFSETQ. This CDR3 has 15 residues. The ends lost 3 bases at V and 0 bases at J; junction bases unmatched: 2. In DNA, the CDR3 is TGCGCCAGCAGCTCCCAGGGGGCAACTAATGAAAAACTGTTTTTT. This translates into CASSSQGATNEKLFF.